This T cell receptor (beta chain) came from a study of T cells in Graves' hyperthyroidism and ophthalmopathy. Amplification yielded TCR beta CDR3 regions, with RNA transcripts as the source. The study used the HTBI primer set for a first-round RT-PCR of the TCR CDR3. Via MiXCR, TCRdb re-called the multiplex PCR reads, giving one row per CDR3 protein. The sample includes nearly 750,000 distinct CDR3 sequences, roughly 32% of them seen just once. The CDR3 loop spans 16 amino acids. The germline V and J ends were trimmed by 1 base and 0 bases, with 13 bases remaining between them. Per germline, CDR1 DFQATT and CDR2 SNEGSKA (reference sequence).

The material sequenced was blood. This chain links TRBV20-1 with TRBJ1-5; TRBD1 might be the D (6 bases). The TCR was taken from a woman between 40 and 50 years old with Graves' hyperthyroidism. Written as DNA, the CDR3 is TGCAGTGCTAGAGGTCCAGGGGCGCTTAGCAATCAGCCCCAGCATTTT. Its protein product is CSARGPGALSNQPQHF.